Each of the 31 T cell receptor beta chains below was sequenced from the same sample in a study of T cells in Graves' hyperthyroidism and ophthalmopathy. RNA transcripts yielded amplified TCR beta CDR3 regions. First-round RT-PCR with HTBI primers amplified the TCR CDR3 region. Using its own MiXCR run on the multiplex PCR reads, TCRdb lists one record per CDR3 protein. The sample includes about 400,000 distinct CDR3 sequences, 14% of them seen just once. The sample comprised blood. These receptors were obtained from a woman aged 30 to 39 with Graves' ophthalmopathy.

This clonotype appeared many times. J is TRBJ1-2 and V is TRBV28; D not resolved. The germline gives CDR1 MDHEN, CDR2 SYDVKM. The CDR3 is 11 residues long. V lost 11 bases and J lost 8, with 15 bases in between. Written as DNA, the CDR3 is TGTGCCGGTCGGACCCTGAGGGGCTACACCTTC. Residues: CAGRTLRGYTF.

The chain recombines TRBV19 with TRBJ1-1; D not certain. V shed 2 bases and J shed 0 bases, with 10 bases lying between them. There are 15 residues in the CDR3. The germline CDR1 and CDR2 sequences are LNHDA and SQIVND (reference sequence). CDR3 nucleotide sequence: TGTGCCAGTAGTATAACCCGACGTATGAACACTGAAGCTTTCTTT. It specifies CASSITRRMNTEAFF.

The CDR3 DNA follows: TGTGCCAGCAGCTTAGGGGACAGTGGAATAAACACCATATATTTT. Amino acids: CASSLGDSGINTIYF. The genes are TRBV7-9 and TRBJ1-3; 7 bases agree with TRBD1. The germline gives CDR1 SEHNR, CDR2 FQNEAQ (reference sequence). V lost 1 base and J lost 6; bases outside the gene matches: 6. The CDR3 has 15 residues.

This clonotype was seen a few times. V usage is TRBV19 and J usage is TRBJ2-5; possible D gene TRBD2, 5 bases. The V end was cut by 6 bases, the J end by 2 bases, with 10 bases between. Germline lookup yields CDR1 LNHDA and CDR2 SQIVND (reference sequence). CDR3 size: 13 residues. The CDR3 DNA reads as TGTGCCAGTAGCCGGGAAAGTCAAGAGACCCAGTACTTC. This translates into CASSRESQETQYF. Full variable domain (rest looked up from reference TRBV19 and TRBJ2-5): DGGITQSPKYLFRKEGQNVTLSCEQNLNHDAMYWYRQDPGQGLRLIYYSQIVNDFQKGDIAEGYSVSREKKESFPLTVTSAQKNPTAFYLCASSRESQETQYFGPGTRLLVL.

The sample holds many counts of this clonotype. The chain joins TRBV11-3 to TRBJ2-7; tentatively, D is TRBD1 or TRBD2 (6 bases each). Germline V lookup: CDR1 SGHNT, CDR2 YENEEA. V was clipped by 8 bases and J by 5 bases, with 16 bases between them. The CDR3 has 13 residues. CDR3 protein: CASDEPGADEQYF. CDR3 bases: TGTGCCAGCGATGAGCCGGGGGCCGACGAGCAGTACTTC.

As concerns this clonotype: The junction shows a germline mismatch at one end, possibly a read error. V is TRBV6-2 or TRBV6-3 and J is TRBJ2-1, with no clear D. The CDR3 totals 13 residues. Germline values: CDR1 MNHEY, CDR2 SVGEGT. CDR3 loop: CANTMSSYNEQFF. DNA for the CDR3: TGTGCCAACACAATGAGCTCCTACAATGAGCAGTTCTTT.

This clonotype was seen ten or more times. The rearrangement joins TRBV20-1 to TRBJ2-1; D uncertain. Per the germline V gene, CDR1 is DFQATT and CDR2 is SNEGSKA (reference sequence). CDR3 length: 14 residues. Between the trimmed V and J ends, which lost 5 bases and 5 bases, there was a span of 16 bases. In nucleotides, the CDR3 is TGCAGTGCTGGAAGTTTGATGGTGGACAATGAGCAGTTCTTC. Amino acid sequence: CSAGSLMVDNEQFF.

This clonotype was observed a handful of times. V is TRBV5-4 and J is TRBJ2-2; D unresolved. This CDR3 is 16 amino acids long. V was shortened by 4 bases and J by 5 bases, with 18 bases between the two germline ends. Germline V lookup: CDR1 SGHNT, CDR2 YYREEE (reference sequence). The DNA of the CDR3 is TGTGCCAGCAGCCCTAATTTAATGGGGAAAACCGGGGAGCTGTTTTTT. This encodes CASSPNLMGKTGELFF.

At least ten counts were recorded for this clonotype. The chain uses TRBV30 and TRBJ2-2; the D gene is possibly TRBD1 (6 bases). CDR1 is GTSNPN and CDR2 is SVGIG in the germline V gene (reference sequence). Between the trimmed V and J ends, which lost 4 bases and 4 bases, there was a span of 10 bases. This CDR3 has 13 amino acids. The CDR3 region has the DNA TGTGCCTGGACCACAGGGACCACCGGGGAGCTGTTTTTT. It translates to CAWTTGTTGELFF.

The chain couples TRBV20-1 to TRBJ2-2; 11 nucleotides line up with TRBD2. The CDR3 has 15 amino acids. CDR1 is DFQATT, CDR2 SNEGSKA, per germline (reference sequence). The junction had 6 bases not matched to a gene; V was cut back by 5 bases and J by 4 bases. As DNA, the CDR3 is TGCAGTGCTCATCCGGGACTAGCGGCCACCGGGGAGCTGTTTTTT. Amino acids: CSAHPGLAATGELFF.

This chain connects TRBV25-1 to TRBJ2-7; D may be TRBD1 or TRBD2 (5 bases each). V was trimmed by 6 bases and J by 6 bases, leaving 15 bases between them. The CDR3 has 13 amino acids. Germline-derived CDR1 and CDR2 are MGHDK and SYGVNS. The CDR3 here is CASSLDSGSEQYF. CDR3 DNA sequence: TGTGCCAGCAGCCTCGACAGTGGGAGCGAGCAGTACTTC.

This clonotype was detected many times. J is TRBJ1-1 and V is TRBV29-1, with a tentative D call TRBD1 (5 bases). The germline V gene has CDR1 SQVTM and CDR2 ANQGSEA. V was pared by 4 bases and J by 4 bases, with 13 bases between. This CDR3 region has 13 residues. CDR3 nucleotide sequence: TGCAGCGTTGGGGGCCACGCCGGCACTGAAGCTTTCTTT. Protein sequence: CSVGGHAGTEAFF.

This clonotype was picked up a small number of times. The V call is TRBV20-1, the J call TRBJ1-5; weak D call: TRBD1 (5 bases). This CDR3 contains 16 residues. With 0 bases removed from V and 1 base from J, the gap between germline ends came to 13 bases. CDR1 and CDR2 (germline): DFQATT, SNEGSKA (reference sequence). The CDR3 reads CSARDKGPVSNQPQHF. As DNA, the CDR3 is TGCAGTGCTAGAGATAAGGGGCCCGTGAGCAATCAGCCCCAGCATTTT.

Many counts were recorded for this clonotype. The chain uses TRBV5-1 and TRBJ2-1; possible D gene TRBD2, 5 bases. CDR1 is SGHRS and CDR2 is YFSETQ in the germline V gene. The CDR3 extends over 13 amino acids. V dropped 7 bases and J dropped 5 bases, with 13 bases sitting between them. The CDR3: CASYRGTDNEQFF. CDR3 DNA: TGCGCCAGCTACCGGGGAACAGACAATGAGCAGTTCTTC.

V usage is TRBV28 and J usage is TRBJ2-1; TRBD2 might be the D (5 bases). Trimming left V 8 bases short and J 2 bases short, with 10 bases between. This CDR3 has 13 amino acids. The V gene's germline CDR1 is MDHEN and CDR2 SYDVKM. DNA for the CDR3: TGTGCCAGCCGGACTCCCCCCTACAATGAGCAGTTCTTC. It yields the protein CASRTPPYNEQFF.

The J gene is TRBJ2-5, the V gene TRBV28, with D perhaps matching TRBD1 (6 bases). CDR3 size: 13 residues. V lost 6 bases and J lost 4, with 12 bases in between. Germline V CDR1 and CDR2: MDHEN, SYDVKM. DNA for the CDR3: TGTGCCAGCAGCCACAGGGTAGTAGAGACCCAGTACTTC. Translation: CASSHRVVETQYF.

At least ten counts were recorded for this clonotype. J is TRBJ2-7 and V is TRBV20-1; 8 bases are shared with TRBD1. Germline V gene data show CDR1 as DFQATT and CDR2 as SNEGSKA (reference sequence). V trimming: 6 bases; J trimming: 0 bases; junction bases outside the gene matches: 7. This CDR3 comprises 14 residues. CDR3 sequence reads: CSAEGQGTSYEQYF. As DNA, the CDR3 is TGCAGTGCGGAAGGACAGGGCACCTCCTACGAGCAGTACTTC.

A few counts support this clonotype. This rearrangement joins TRBV24-1 to TRBJ1-2; 8 nucleotides align to TRBD1. The CDR3 has 14 amino acids. Trimming took 5 bases from V and 3 from J; bases not matched to a gene: 4. Germline lookup yields CDR1 KGHDR and CDR2 SFDVKD. The CDR3 region is CATSATGEDYGYTF. The CDR3 DNA reads TGTGCCACCAGTGCGACAGGGGAGGACTATGGCTACACCTTC.

The chain couples TRBV18 to TRBJ2-5; TRBD2 agrees at 7 bases. The V gene end was trimmed by 8 bases and the J gene end by 5 bases; junction bases not matched to a gene: 14. The CDR3 sequence is 15 residues long. Looked up from germline, CDR1 is KGHSH and CDR2 is LQKENI. The CDR3 protein is CASSRPWEGGETQYF. CDR3 sequence (DNA): TGTGCCAGCAGCCGTCCGTGGGAGGGAGGCGAGACCCAGTACTTC.

This clonotype was seen a handful of times. Just one base apart from a much larger clone, this may be a read error. The V call is TRBV6-5, the J call TRBJ2-3; D remains unclear. The better agreement between TRBJ1-5 and the DNA end casts doubt on the J call. In germline, CDR1 is MNHEY, CDR2 SVGAGI. The CDR3 runs to 17 residues. DNA of the CDR3: TGTGCCAGCAGTTACGCTAGCGGGGTCTCTAGCACAGATACGCAGCATTTT. It codes for CASSYASGVSSTDTQHF.

This clonotype was seen repeatedly, ten times or more. This chain links TRBV7-2 with TRBJ2-3; D gene ambiguous. This CDR3 comprises 12 residues. Trimming cost V 4 bases and J 6 bases, with 8 bases left between them. The germline V gene encodes CDR1 SGHTA and CDR2 FQGNSA. The CDR3 coding sequence is TGTGCCAGCAGCTCTCAGGAGGATACGCAGTATTTT. It is translated as CASSSQEDTQYF.

This clonotype was counted at least ten times. J is TRBJ1-5 and V is TRBV6-1; 7 bases align to TRBD1. V shed 5 bases, J shed 1 base, and the junction held 8 bases outside the gene matches. The CDR3 has 16 residues. Germline-derived CDR1 and CDR2 are MNHNS and SASEGT. In nucleotides, the CDR3 is TGTGCCAGCAGTAGGGCAGGGGGTAGAAGCAATCAGCCCCAGCATTTT. This gives the protein CASSRAGGRSNQPQHF.

In its sample, this clonotype was seen many times. The rearrangement uses TRBV20-1 and TRBJ2-1; D is unclear. Germline V gives CDR1 DFQATT, CDR2 SNEGSKA (reference sequence). Trimming cost V 0 bases and J 9 bases, with 12 bases left between them. The CDR3 extends over 13 amino acids. The CDR3 sequence is CSARDPGLGEQFF. The CDR3 nucleotides are TGCAGTGCTAGAGATCCGGGTTTGGGTGAGCAGTTCTTC.

The sample holds many counts of this clonotype. The genes are TRBV2 and TRBJ2-7, with a tentative D call TRBD1 (10 bases). This CDR3 region has 15 residues. Deletions cut 6 bases from V and 1 base from J, with 16 bases between. The germline gives CDR1 SNHLY, CDR2 FYNNEI. CDR3 amino acids: CASRRGGQGSYEQYF. Here the CDR3 DNA reads TGTGCCAGCAGGCGGGGGGGACAGGGGTCCTACGAGCAGTACTTC.

In the case of this clonotype: A much larger clone differs from this one at a single base, so this may be a read error. The chain recombines TRBV20-1 with TRBJ2-1, with D uncertain. Trimming took off 3 bases at V and 8 bases at J, with 8 bases between the two ends. The germline CDR1 and CDR2 sequences are DFQATT and SNEGSKA (reference sequence). There are 11 residues in the CDR3. The DNA for the CDR3 is TGCAGTGCTAGGGATCACGATGAGCAGTTCTTC. Its translation is CSARDHDEQFF.

This clonotype appeared many times. This chain connects TRBV11-3 to TRBJ1-6; D gene uncertain. Germline V gene lookup returns CDR1 SGHNT and CDR2 YENEEA. The length of the CDR3 is 16 residues. The V and J ends lost 1 base and 3 bases respectively, with 10 bases between them. The CDR3 DNA reads TGTGCCAGCAGCTTAGTAGGTGGAAACTATAATTCACCCCTCCACTTT. This translates into CASSLVGGNYNSPLHF.

This clonotype has only a few counts. This chain links TRBV11-1 with TRBJ2-3; 9 bases are a match to TRBD2. The ends lost 3 bases at V and 4 bases at J; junction bases unmatched: 5. CDR3 length: 15 residues. Germline CDR1 and CDR2: SGHAT and FQDESV (reference sequence). The CDR3 here is CASSFLAGMADTQYF. The CDR3 DNA reads as TGTGCCAGCAGCTTTCTAGCGGGGATGGCAGATACGCAGTATTTT.

The chain is built from TRBV29-1 and TRBJ1-3; TRBD1 is a possible D gene (6 bases). This CDR3 is built from 14 residues. Germline V gene data show CDR1 as SQVTM and CDR2 as ANQGSEA. V lost 2 bases and J 4 bases, leaving 12 bases between the germline ends. This CDR3 is CSVESGAEGNTIYF. The CDR3 DNA reads TGCAGCGTTGAATCAGGGGCGGAGGGAAACACCATATATTTT.

The chain is built from TRBV6-1 and TRBJ1-6; maybe TRBD1 (5 bases). V was trimmed by 6 bases and J by 8 bases, leaving 17 bases between them. The germline V gene encodes CDR1 MNHNS and CDR2 SASEGT. The CDR3 runs to 15 residues. Here the CDR3 reads CASSPWTSRDSPLHF. The CDR3, as DNA: TGTGCCAGCAGCCCCTGGACATCCAGGGATTCACCCCTCCACTTT.

This chain connects TRBV6-1 to TRBJ2-3; the match to TRBD2 covers 7 bases. V lost 5 bases to trimming and J lost 4 bases; unmatched junction nucleotides: 12. The CDR3 contains 16 residues. The germline CDR1 and CDR2 sequences are MNHNS and SASEGT. For the CDR3, the DNA is TGTGCCAGCAGTTTCACAATGGGGGGGTTCCCAGATACGCAGTATTTT. Encoded protein: CASSFTMGGFPDTQYF.

At least ten counts were recorded for this clonotype. The chain has TRBV12-3 or TRBV12-4 and TRBJ1-5; no reliable D call. Trimming shortened V by 0 bases and J by 0 bases, and 21 bases separated the two germline ends. The CDR3 totals 20 residues. CDR3 nucleotides: TGTGCCAGCAGTTTAGCGATCGGCAGCGGGTCTTTCTATAGCAATCAGCCCCAGCATTTT. Amino acids: CASSLAIGSGSFYSNQPQHF.